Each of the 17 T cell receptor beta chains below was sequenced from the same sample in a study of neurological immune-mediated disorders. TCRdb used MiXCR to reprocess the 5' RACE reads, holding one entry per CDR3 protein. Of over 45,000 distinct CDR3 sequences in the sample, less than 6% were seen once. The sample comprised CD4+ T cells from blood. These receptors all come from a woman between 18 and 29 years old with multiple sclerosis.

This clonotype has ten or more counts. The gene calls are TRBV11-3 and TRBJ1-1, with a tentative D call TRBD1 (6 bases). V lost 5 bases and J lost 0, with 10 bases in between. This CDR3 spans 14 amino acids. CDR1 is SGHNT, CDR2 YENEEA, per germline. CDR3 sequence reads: CASSVGQMNTEAFF. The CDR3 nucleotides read TGTGCCAGCAGCGTGGGACAAATGAACACTGAAGCTTTCTTT.

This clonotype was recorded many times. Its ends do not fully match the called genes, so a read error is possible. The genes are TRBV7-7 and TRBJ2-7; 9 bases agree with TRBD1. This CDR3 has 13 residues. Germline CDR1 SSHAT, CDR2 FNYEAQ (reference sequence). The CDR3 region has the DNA TGTGCTAGCAGCAGGGGACAGGGATACGAGCAGTACTTC. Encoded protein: CASSRGQGYEQYF.

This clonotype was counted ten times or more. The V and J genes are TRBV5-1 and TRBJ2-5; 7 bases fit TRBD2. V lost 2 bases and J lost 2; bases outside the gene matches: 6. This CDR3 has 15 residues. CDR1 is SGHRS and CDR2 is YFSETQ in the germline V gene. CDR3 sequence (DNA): TGCGCCAGCAGCTTTATCGCTAGCGGTCAAGAGACCCAGTACTTC. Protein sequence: CASSFIASGQETQYF.

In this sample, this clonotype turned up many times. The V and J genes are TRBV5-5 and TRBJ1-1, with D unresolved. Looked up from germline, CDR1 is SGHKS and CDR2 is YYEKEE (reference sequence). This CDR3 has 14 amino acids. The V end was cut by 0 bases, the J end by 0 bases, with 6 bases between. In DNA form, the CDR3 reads TGTGCCAGCAGCTTGGTGCTCATGAACACTGAAGCTTTCTTT. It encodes CASSLVLMNTEAFF.

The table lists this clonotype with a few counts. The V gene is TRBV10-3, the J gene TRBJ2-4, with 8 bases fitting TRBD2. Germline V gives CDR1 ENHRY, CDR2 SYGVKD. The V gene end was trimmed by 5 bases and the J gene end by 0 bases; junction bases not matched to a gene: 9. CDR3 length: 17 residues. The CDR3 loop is CAISPVAGGLAKNIQYF. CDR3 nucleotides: TGTGCCATCAGTCCGGTTGCGGGGGGCCTAGCCAAAAACATTCAGTACTTC.

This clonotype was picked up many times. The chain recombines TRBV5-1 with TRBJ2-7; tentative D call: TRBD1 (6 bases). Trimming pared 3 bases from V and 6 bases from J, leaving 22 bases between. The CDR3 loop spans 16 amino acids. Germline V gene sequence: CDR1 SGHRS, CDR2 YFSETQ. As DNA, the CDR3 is TGCGCCAGCAGCTCCCTGGACAGTCCTTCGCTCTCCGAGCAGTACTTC. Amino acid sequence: CASSSLDSPSLSEQYF.

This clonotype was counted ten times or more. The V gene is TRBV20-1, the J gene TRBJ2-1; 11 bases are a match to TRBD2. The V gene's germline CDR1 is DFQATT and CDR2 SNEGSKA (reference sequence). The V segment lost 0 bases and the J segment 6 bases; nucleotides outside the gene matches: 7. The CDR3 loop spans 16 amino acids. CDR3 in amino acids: CSARDLAGGPGNEQFF. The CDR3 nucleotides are TGCAGTGCTAGAGATTTAGCGGGAGGGCCGGGCAATGAGCAGTTCTTC.

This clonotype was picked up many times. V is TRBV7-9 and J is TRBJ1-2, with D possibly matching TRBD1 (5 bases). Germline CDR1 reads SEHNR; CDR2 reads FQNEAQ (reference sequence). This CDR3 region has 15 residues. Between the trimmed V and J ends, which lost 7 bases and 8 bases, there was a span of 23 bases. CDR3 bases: TGTGCCAGCAACCAAATGGCCGGGGCGAAGATCGGCTACACCTTC. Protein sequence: CASNQMAGAKIGYTF.

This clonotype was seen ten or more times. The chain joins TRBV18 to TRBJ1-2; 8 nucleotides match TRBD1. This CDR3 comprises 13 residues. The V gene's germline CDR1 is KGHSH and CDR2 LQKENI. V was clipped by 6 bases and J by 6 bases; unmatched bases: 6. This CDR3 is CASSTGGKDGYTF. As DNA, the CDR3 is TGTGCCAGCTCTACAGGGGGGAAAGATGGCTACACCTTC. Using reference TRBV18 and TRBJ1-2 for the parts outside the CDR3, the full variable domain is NAGVMQNPRHLVRRRGQEARLRCSPMKGHSHVYWYRQLPEEGLKFMVYLQKENIIDESGMPKERFSAEFPKEGPSILRIQQVVRGDSAAYFCASSTGGKDGYTFGSGTRLTVV.

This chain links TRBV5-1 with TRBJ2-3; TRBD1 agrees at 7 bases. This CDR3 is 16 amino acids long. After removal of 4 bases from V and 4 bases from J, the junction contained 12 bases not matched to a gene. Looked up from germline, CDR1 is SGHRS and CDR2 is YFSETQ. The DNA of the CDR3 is TGCGCCAGCAGCATCAGGGGGATACCACTGGCAGATACGCAGTATTTT. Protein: CASSIRGIPLADTQYF. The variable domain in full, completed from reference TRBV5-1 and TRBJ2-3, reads KAGVTQTPRYLIKTRGQQVTLSCSPISGHRSVSWYQQTPGQGLQFLFEYFSETQRNKGNFPGRFSGRQFSNSRSEMNVSTLELGDSALYLCASSIRGIPLADTQYFGPGTRLTVL.

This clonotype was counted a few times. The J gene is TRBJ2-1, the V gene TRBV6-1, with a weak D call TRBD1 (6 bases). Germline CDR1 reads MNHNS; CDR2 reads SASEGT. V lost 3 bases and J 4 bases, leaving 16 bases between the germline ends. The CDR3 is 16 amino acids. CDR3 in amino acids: CASSDPHRASYNEQFF. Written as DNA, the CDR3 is TGTGCCAGCAGTGACCCCCACAGGGCGAGTTACAATGAGCAGTTCTTC.

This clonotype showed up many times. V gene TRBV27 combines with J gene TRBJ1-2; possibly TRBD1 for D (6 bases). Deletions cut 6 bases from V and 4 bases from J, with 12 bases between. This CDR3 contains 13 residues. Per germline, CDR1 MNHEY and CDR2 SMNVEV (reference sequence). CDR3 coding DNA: TGTGCCAGCAGCCGGGGACATATCTATGGCTACACCTTC. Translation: CASSRGHIYGYTF.

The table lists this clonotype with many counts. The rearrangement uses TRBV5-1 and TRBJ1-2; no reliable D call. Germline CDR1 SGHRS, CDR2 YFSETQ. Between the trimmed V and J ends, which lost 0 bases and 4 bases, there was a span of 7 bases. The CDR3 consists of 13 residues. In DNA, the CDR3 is TGCGCCAGCAGCTTGGCCCACGCCTATGGCTACACCTTC. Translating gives CASSLAHAYGYTF.

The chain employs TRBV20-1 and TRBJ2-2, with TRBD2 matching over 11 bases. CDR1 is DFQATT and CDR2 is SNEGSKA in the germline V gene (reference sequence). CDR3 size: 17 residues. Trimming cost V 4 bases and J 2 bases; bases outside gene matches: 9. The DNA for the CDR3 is TGCAGTGCTACAGGGACCCTAGCGGGGGGTAACACCGGGGAGCTGTTTTTT. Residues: CSATGTLAGGNTGELFF.

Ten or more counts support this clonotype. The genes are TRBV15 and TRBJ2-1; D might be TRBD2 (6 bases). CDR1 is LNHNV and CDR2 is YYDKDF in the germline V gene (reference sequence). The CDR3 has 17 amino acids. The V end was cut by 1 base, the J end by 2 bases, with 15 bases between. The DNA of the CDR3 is TGTGCCACCAGCAGAGTCAGGGACTCGATTGCCTACAATGAGCAGTTCTTC. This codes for CATSRVRDSIAYNEQFF.

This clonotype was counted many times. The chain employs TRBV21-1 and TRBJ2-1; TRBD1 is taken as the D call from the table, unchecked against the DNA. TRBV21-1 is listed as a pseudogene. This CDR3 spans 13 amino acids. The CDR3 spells CASSNEAPGEQFF. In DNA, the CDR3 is TGTGCCAGCAGCAACGAGGCTCCCGGCGAGCAGTTCTTC.

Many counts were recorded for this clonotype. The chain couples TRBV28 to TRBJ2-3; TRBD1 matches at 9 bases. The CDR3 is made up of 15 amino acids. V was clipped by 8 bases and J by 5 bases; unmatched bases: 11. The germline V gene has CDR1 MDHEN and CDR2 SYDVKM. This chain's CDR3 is CASRGQGISLDTQYF. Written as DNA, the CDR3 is TGTGCCAGCCGCGGACAGGGGATCTCGCTAGATACGCAGTATTTT.